These T cell receptor beta chains were read from a single sample in a study of blood T cell repertoires in COVID-19. The protocol was immunoSEQ multiplex PCR, while the TCRdb copy is restricted to in-frame clones and leaves out a portion. The table has approximately 140,000 clones, about 86% seen once. Sequencing was performed on peripheral blood. The receptor source for this set is a man between 70 and 80 years old with acute or convalescent COVID-19. CDR3s include the opening cysteine and the closing phenylalanine or tryptophan. The D gene is left open where the match is weak. A clone size is listed for some rows: how often the clone was seen (once, few, many), or a class if it is expanded.

NA	TRBJ2-5	NA	TRBV11-2	TGTGCCAGCAGCTTGACAGTAGGAAAAGAGACCCAGTACTTC	CASSLTVGKETQYF
once	TRBJ2-1	TRBD1	TRBV28	TGTGCCAGCATTCCTTCCGGGACAGGGTACAATGAGCAGTTCTTC	CASIPSGTGYNEQFF
NA	TRBJ2-1	TRBD2	TRBV10-3	TGTGCCATCAGTGAGTCGTGGAGGGTGGGTCTAGCGGGCCTCAATGAGCAGTTCTTC	CAISESWRVGLAGLNEQFF
NA	TRBJ1-5	TRBD1	TRBV30	TGTGCCTGGGGACAGGGGGCTGGGAATCAGCCCCAGCATTTT	CAWGQGAGNQPQHF
NA	TRBJ2-4	NA	TRBV21-1	TGTGCCAGCAAAGTGGGGCCCAACGCCCCCCTGCGGGGGGCTGCCAAAAACATTCAGTACTTC	CASKVGPNAPLRGAAKNIQYF
NA	TRBJ1-5	NA	TRBV18	TGTGCCAGCTCACAAGTCCCAGGGGATCAGCCCCAGCATTTT	CASSQVPGDQPQHF
NA	TRBJ1-5	NA	TRBV6-2/TRBV6-3	TGTGCCAGCAGTTACACAACACCCGGCAATCAGCCCCAGCATTTT	CASSYTTPGNQPQHF
NA	TRBJ1-3	NA	TRBV18	TGTGCCAGCTCACCAGTGGGACGGGGGGACGGAAACACCATATATTTT	CASSPVGRGDGNTIYF
once	TRBJ1-2	NA	TRBV27	TGTGCCAGCAGTACAGGATATGGCTACACCTTC	CASSTGYGYTF
NA	TRBJ2-7	TRBD1	TRBV28	TGTGCCAGCAGGGAGGCCGGGGACAGGGTCGTCGAGCAGTACTTC	CASREAGDRVVEQYF
NA	TRBJ2-1	TRBD2	TRBV7-9	TGTGCCAGCAGCGATCCCGGGACTAGCGGGGTCGATGAGCAGTTCTTC	CASSDPGTSGVDEQFF
NA	TRBJ2-5	TRBD2	TRBV7-9	TGTGCCAGCAGCTTAGTAGCGGGAGGTGGGGAGACCCAGTACTTC	CASSLVAGGGETQYF
once	TRBJ2-5	NA	TRBV6-2/TRBV6-3	TGTGCCAGCAGCGCGATTCAAGAGACCCAGTACTTC	CASSAIQETQYF
NA	TRBJ2-3	TRBD2	TRBV4-2	TGTGCCAGCAGCGAAACCAGAAGCGGGAGATCGACAGATACGCAGTATTTT	CASSETRSGRSTDTQYF
few	TRBJ2-1	TRBD1	TRBV4-3	TGCGCCAGCAGCCAAGATGATGGACAGGGAACCTACAATGAGCAGTTCTTC	CASSQDDGQGTYNEQFF
NA	TRBJ2-5	TRBD2	TRBV7-3	TGTGCCAGCAGCTCGACCGGGACTAGCGGAGGAGGAGAGACCCAGTACTTC	CASSSTGTSGGGETQYF
NA	TRBJ2-7	NA	TRBV3-1/TRBV3-2	TGTGCCAGCAGCCAAGTCTTCGGGTCCTACGAGCAGTACTTC	CASSQVFGSYEQYF
NA	TRBJ2-7	NA	TRBV5-1	TGCGCCAGCAGCAGCAGGGGCCGAGTCCCATCCTACGAGCAGTACTTC	CASSSRGRVPSYEQYF
NA	TRBJ1-2	NA	TRBV27	TGTGCCAGCAGTTTATACGGCAGGGGAAGGGGCTACACCTTC	CASSLYGRGRGYTF
NA	TRBJ1-6	NA	TRBV14	TGTGCCAGCAGCCAAGGAGGTTATAATTCACCCCTCCACTTT	CASSQGGYNSPLHF
NA	TRBJ2-5	TRBD1	TRBV7-9	TGTGCCAGCAGCTTAGGGGACAGGGCCCAAGAGACCCAGTACTTC	CASSLGDRAQETQYF
NA	TRBJ2-7	TRBD2	TRBV19	TGTGCCAGTAGTGCCGGACTAGCTCACTCCGAGCAGTACTTC	CASSAGLAHSEQYF
NA	TRBJ1-2	TRBD1	TRBV6-6	TGTGCCAGCAGTTACGACAGGGCCTGGAGGGGCTACACCTTC	CASSYDRAWRGYTF
NA	TRBJ2-1	TRBD2	TRBV10-1	TGCGCCAGCAGCCAATTCCCGGGACTAGCGGGAGATATTGCCTACAATGAGCAGTTCTTC	CASSQFPGLAGDIAYNEQFF
NA	TRBJ1-2	TRBD1	TRBV9	TGTGCCAGCAGCTCAGGGACAGGGGTTCACTATGGCTACACCTTC	CASSSGTGVHYGYTF
NA	TRBJ2-1	TRBD2	TRBV9	TGTGCCAGCAGCGTGGGACTAGACTACAATGAGCAGTTCTTC	CASSVGLDYNEQFF
once	TRBJ1-2	TRBD1	TRBV5-8	TGTGCCAGCCGGGACAGGACGGGATATGGCTACACCTTC	CASRDRTGYGYTF
NA	TRBJ2-5	TRBD1	TRBV5-6	TGTGCCAGCAGCTTCCGGGACAGGGCCAGCCAAGGCCAGTACTTC	CASSFRDRASQGQYF
NA	TRBJ2-5	TRBD1	TRBV24-1	TGTGCCACCAGTGACCCGCGCGACAGGGGCTACAACCAAGAGACCCAGTACTTC	CATSDPRDRGYNQETQYF
once	TRBJ2-7	TRBD2	TRBV2	TGTGCCAGTGAAGCAACTAGCGGGAGCCCCTCTCTACACGAGCAGTACTTC	CASEATSGSPSLHEQYF
NA	TRBJ1-6	NA	TRBV9	TGTGCCAGCAGCGTCCGGGGTGAAGCTTCACCCCTCCACTTT	CASSVRGEASPLHF
NA	TRBJ2-3	TRBD2	TRBV2	TGTGCCAGCCTCGGGGGGGCCGTCACAGATACGCAGTATTTT	CASLGGAVTDTQYF
NA	TRBJ2-1	TRBD2	TRBV5-4	TGTGCCAGCAGCCTTAATCCGACTAGCGGGAGAGGGAATGAGCAGTTCTTC	CASSLNPTSGRGNEQFF
NA	TRBJ2-3	TRBD1	TRBV30	TGTGCCTGGAGTGTGGGACAGGGGGACACAGATACGCAGTATTTT	CAWSVGQGDTDTQYF
NA	TRBJ2-2	TRBD2	TRBV7-9	TGTGCCAGCAGAAGGACTAGCGGGAGGGCTAACACCGGGGAGCTGTTTTTT	CASRRTSGRANTGELFF
NA	TRBJ1-6	NA	TRBV10-3	TGTGCCATCAGGCAGGACACCAATAATTCACCCCTCCACTTT	CAIRQDTNNSPLHF
NA	TRBJ1-2	NA	TRBV5-1	TGCGCCAGTTCCGGGGACATCTATGGCTACACCTTC	CASSGDIYGYTF
NA	TRBJ1-1	NA	TRBV29-1	TGCAGCGTTGCCCCAGAGGGTGGGACTGAAGCTTTCTTT	CSVAPEGGTEAFF